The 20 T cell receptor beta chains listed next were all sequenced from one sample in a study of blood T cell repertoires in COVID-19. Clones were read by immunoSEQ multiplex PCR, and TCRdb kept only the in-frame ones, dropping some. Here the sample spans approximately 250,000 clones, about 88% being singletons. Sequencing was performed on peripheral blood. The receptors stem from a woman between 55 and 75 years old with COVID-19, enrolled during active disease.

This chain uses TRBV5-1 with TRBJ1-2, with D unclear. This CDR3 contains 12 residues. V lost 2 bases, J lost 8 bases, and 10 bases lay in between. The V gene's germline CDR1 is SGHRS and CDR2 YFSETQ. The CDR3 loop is CASSFTEGGYTF. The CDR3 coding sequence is TGCGCCAGCAGCTTCACCGAGGGCGGCTACACCTTC.

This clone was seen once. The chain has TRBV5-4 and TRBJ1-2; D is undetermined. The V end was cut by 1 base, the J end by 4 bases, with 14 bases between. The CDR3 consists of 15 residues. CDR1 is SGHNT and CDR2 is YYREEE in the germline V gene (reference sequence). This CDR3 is CASSLLGLGGYGYTF. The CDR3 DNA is TGTGCCAGCAGCTTGTTGGGTCTGGGAGGCTATGGCTACACCTTC.

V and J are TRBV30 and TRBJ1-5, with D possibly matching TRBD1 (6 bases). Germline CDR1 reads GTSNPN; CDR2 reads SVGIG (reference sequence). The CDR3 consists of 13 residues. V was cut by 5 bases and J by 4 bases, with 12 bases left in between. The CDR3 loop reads CAWSLQGNQPQHF. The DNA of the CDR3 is TGTGCCTGGTCCCTGCAGGGGAATCAGCCCCAGCATTTT.

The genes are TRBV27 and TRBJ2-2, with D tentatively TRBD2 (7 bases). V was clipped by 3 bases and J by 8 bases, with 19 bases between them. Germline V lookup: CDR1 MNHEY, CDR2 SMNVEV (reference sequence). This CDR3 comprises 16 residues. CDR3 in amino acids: CASSFPNRGGAGELFF. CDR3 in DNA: TGTGCCAGCAGTTTCCCCAATAGGGGGGGAGCAGGGGAGCTGTTTTTT.

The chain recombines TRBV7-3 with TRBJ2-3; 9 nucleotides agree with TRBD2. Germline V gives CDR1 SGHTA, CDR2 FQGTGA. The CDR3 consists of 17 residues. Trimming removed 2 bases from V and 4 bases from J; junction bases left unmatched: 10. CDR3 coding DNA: TGTGCCAGCAGCTTAGTGGGGGCGGGAGGGCTGGCAGATACGCAGTATTTT. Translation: CASSLVGAGGLADTQYF. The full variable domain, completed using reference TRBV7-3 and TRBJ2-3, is GAGVSQTPSNKVTEKGKYVELRCDPISGHTALYWYRQSLGQGPEFLIYFQGTGAADDSGLPNDRFFAVRPEGSVSTLKIQRTERGDSAVYLCASSLVGAGGLADTQYFGPGTRLTVL.

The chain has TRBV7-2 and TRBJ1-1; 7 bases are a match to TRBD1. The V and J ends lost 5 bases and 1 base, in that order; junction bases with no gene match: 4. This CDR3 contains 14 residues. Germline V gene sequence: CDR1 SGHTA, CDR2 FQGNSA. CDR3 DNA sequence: TGTGCCAGCAGCCCACGGACAGGGAACACTGAAGCTTTCTTT. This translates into CASSPRTGNTEAFF.

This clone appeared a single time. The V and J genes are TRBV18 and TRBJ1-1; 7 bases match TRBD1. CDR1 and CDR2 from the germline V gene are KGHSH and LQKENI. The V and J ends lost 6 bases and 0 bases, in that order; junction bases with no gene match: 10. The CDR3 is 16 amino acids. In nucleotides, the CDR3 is TGTGCCAGCTCCTCGGGACAGTCGTTCCTGAACACTGAAGCTTTCTTT. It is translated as CASSSGQSFLNTEAFF.

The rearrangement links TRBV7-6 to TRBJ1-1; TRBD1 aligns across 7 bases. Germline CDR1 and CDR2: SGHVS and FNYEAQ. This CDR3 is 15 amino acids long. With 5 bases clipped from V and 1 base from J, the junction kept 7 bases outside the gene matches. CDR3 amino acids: CASSPTRQGNTEAFF. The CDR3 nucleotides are TGTGCCAGCAGCCCCACCCGACAGGGGAACACTGAAGCTTTCTTT.

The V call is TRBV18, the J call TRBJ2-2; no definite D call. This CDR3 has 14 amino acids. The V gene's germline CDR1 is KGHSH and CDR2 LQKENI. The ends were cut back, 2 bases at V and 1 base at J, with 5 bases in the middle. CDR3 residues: CASSPSVNTGELFF. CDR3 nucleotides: TGTGCCAGCTCACCATCGGTGAACACCGGGGAGCTGTTTTTT.

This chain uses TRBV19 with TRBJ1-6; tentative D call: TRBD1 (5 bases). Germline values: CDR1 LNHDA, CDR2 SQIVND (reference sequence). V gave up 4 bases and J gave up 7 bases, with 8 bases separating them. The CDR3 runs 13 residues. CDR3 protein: CASSTRQNSPLHF. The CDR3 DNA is TGTGCCAGTAGTACCCGACAGAATTCACCCCTCCACTTT.

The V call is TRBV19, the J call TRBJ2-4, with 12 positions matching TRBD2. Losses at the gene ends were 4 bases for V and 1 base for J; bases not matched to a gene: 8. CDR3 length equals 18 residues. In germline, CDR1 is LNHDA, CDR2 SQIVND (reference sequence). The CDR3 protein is CASSSPSGRVGAKNIQYF. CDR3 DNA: TGTGCCAGTAGTAGTCCTAGCGGGAGGGTAGGGGCCAAAAACATTCAGTACTTC.

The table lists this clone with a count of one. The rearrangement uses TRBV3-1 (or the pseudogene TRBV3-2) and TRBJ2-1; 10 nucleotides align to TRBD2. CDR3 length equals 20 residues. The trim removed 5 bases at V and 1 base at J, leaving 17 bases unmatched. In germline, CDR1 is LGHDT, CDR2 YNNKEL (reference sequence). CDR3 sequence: CASSWALADLAGVSYNEQFF. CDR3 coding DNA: TGTGCCAGCAGCTGGGCCCTCGCGGACCTAGCGGGAGTTTCCTACAATGAGCAGTTCTTC.

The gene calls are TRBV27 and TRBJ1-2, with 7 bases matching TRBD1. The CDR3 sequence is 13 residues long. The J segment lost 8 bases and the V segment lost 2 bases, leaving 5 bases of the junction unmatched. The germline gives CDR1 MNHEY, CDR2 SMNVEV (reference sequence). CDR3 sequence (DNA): TGTGCCAGCAGTTTAAGAAGGGGGCGGGGCTACACCTTC. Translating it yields CASSLRRGRGYTF.

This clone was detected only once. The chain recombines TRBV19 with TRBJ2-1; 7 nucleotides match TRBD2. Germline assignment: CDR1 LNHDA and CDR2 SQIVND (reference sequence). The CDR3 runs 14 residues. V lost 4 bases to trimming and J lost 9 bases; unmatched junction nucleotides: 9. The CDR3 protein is CASSTTILAVEQFF. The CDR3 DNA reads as TGTGCCAGTAGTACCACAATCCTAGCGGTTGAGCAGTTCTTC.

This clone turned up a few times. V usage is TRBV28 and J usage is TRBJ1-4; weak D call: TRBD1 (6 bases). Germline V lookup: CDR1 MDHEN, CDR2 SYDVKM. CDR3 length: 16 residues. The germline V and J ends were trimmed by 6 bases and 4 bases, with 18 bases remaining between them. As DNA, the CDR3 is TGTGCCAGCAGCCCGAGTGGGGGGGCGATTAATGAAAAACTGTTTTTT. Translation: CASSPSGGAINEKLFF.

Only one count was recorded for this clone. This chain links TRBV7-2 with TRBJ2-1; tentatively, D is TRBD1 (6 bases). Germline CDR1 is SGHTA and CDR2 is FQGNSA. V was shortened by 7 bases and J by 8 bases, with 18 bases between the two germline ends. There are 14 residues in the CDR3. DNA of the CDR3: TGTGCCAGCAACCGGGACACCTCGGGCGATGAGCAGTTCTTC. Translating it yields CASNRDTSGDEQFF. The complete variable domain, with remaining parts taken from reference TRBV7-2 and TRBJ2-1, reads GAGVSQSPSNKVTEKGKDVELRCDPISGHTALYWYRQSLGQGLEFLIYFQGNSAPDKSGLPSDRFSAERTGGSVSTLTIQRTQQEDSAVYLCASNRDTSGDEQFFGPGTRLTVL.

In nucleotides, the CDR3 is TGTGCCAGCAGCGTACTCCCTAGCGGTACCGACGAGCAGTACTTC. Residues: CASSVLPSGTDEQYF. The J gene is TRBJ2-7, the V gene TRBV9; 7 bases agree with TRBD2. Germline CDR1 is SGDLS and CDR2 is YYNGEE. The CDR3 spans 15 residues. J lost 5 bases, V lost 1 base, and 9 bases had no gene match.

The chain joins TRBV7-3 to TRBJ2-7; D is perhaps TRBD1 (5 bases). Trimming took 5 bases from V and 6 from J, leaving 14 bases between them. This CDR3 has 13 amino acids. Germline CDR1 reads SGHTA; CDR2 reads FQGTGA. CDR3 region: CASSVSQGTEQYF. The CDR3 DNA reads TGTGCCAGCAGCGTCAGTCAGGGAACCGAGCAGTACTTC. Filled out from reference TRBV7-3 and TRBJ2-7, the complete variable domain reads GAGVSQTPSNKVTEKGKYVELRCDPISGHTALYWYRQSLGQGPEFLIYFQGTGAADDSGLPNDRFFAVRPEGSVSTLKIQRTERGDSAVYLCASSVSQGTEQYFGPGTRLTVT.

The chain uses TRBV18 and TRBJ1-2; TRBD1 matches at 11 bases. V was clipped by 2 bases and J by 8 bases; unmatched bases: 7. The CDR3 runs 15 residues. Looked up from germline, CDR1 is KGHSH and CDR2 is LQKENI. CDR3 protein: CASSPAMGQGEGYTF. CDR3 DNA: TGTGCCAGCTCACCAGCGATGGGACAGGGGGAAGGCTACACCTTC.

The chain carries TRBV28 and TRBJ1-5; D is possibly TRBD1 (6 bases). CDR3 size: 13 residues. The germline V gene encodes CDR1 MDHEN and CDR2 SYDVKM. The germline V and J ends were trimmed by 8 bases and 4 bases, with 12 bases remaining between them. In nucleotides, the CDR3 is TGTGCCAGCGGGACAAACCAGAATCAGCCCCAGCATTTT. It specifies CASGTNQNQPQHF.